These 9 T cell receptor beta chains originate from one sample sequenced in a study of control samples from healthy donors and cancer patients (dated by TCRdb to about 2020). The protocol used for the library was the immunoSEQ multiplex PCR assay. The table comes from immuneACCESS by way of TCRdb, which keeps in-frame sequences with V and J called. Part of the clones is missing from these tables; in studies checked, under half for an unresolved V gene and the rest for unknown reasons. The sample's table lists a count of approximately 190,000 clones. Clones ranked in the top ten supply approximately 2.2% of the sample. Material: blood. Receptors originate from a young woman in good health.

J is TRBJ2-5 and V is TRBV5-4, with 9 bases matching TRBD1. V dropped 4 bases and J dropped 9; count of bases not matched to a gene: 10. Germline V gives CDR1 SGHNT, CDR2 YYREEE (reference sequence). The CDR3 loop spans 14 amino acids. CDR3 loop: CASSRVGTGIAQYF. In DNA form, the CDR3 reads TGTGCCAGCAGCCGGGTGGGGACAGGGATAGCCCAGTACTTC.

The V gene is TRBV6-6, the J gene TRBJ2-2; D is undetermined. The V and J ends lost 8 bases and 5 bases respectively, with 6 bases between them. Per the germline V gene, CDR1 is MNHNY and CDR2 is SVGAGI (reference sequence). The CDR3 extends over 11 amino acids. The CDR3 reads CASGWTGELFF. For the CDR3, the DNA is TGTGCCAGCGGGTGGACCGGGGAGCTGTTTTTT.

The chain's CDR3 is CASSERDSYNSPLHF. The DNA for the CDR3 is TGTGCCAGCAGTGAACGGGACAGCTATAATTCACCCCTCCACTTT. J is TRBJ1-6 and V is TRBV2; 7 bases are shared with TRBD1. The germline gives CDR1 SNHLY, CDR2 FYNNEI. With V trimmed by 2 bases and J by 3 bases, 1 base remained unmatched. CDR3 length: 15 amino acids.

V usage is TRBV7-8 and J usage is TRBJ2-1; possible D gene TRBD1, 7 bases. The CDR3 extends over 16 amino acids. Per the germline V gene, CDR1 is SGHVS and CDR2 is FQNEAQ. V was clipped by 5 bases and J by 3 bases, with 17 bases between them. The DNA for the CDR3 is TGTGCCAGCAGCCCCCGGCGGGACAGTAACTACAATGAGCAGTTCTTC. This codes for CASSPRRDSNYNEQFF.

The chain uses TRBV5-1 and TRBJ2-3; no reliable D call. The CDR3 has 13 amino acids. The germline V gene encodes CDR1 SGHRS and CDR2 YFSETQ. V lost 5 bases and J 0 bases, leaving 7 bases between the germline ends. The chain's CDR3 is CASRPGSTDTQYF. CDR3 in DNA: TGCGCCAGCAGGCCTGGTAGCACAGATACGCAGTATTTT.

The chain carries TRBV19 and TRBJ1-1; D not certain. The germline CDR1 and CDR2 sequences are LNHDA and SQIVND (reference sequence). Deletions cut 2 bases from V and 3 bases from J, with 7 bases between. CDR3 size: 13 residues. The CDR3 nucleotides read TGTGCCAGTAGTATAATGGGGTACACTGAAGCTTTCTTT. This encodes CASSIMGYTEAFF.

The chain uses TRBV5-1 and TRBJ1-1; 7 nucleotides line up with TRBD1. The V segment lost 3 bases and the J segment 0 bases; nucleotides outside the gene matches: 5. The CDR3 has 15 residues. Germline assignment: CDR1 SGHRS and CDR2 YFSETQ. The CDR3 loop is CASSSNRGMNTEAFF. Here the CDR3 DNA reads TGCGCCAGCAGCTCTAACAGGGGAATGAACACTGAAGCTTTCTTT.

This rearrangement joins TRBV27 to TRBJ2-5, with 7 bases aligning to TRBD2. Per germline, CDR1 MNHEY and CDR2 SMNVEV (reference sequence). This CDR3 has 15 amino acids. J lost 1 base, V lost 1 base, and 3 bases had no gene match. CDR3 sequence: CASSLWASGQETQYF. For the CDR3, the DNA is TGTGCCAGCAGTTTATGGGCTAGCGGCCAAGAGACCCAGTACTTC.

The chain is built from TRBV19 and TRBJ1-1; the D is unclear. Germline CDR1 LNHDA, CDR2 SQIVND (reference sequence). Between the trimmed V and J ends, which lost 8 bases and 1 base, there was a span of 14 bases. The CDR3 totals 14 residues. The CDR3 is CASRMRQWNTEAFF. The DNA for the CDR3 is TGTGCCAGTCGGATGAGGCAGTGGAACACTGAAGCTTTCTTT.